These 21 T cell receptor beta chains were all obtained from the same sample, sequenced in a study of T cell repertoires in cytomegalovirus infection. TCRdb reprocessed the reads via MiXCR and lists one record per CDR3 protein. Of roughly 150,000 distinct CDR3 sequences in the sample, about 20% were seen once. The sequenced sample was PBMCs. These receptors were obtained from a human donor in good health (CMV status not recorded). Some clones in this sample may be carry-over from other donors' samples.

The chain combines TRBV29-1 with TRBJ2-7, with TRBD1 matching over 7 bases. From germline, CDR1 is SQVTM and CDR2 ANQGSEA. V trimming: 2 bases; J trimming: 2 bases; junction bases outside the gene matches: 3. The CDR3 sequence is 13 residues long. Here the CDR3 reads CSVESGQPYEQYF. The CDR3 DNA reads TGCAGCGTTGAATCGGGACAGCCCTACGAGCAGTACTTC.

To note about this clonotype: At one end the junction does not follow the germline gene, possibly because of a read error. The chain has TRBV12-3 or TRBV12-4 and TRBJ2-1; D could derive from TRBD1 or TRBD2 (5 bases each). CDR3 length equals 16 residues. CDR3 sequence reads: CARSLGVGSSYNEQFF. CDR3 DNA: TGTGCCCGCAGTTTGGGGGTAGGGAGCTCCTACAATGAGCAGTTCTTC.

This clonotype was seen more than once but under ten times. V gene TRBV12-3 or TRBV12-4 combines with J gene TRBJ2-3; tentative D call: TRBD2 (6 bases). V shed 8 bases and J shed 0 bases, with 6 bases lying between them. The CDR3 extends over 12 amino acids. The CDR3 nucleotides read TGTGCCAGCGGGAGGAGCACAGATACGCAGTATTTT. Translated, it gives CASGRSTDTQYF.

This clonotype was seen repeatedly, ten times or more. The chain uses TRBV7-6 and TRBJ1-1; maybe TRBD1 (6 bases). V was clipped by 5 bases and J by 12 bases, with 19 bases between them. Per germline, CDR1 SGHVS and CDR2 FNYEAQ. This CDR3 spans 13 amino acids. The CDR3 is CASSTAGVTETFF. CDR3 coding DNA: TGTGCCAGCAGCACGGCAGGGGTTACTGAGACTTTCTTT.

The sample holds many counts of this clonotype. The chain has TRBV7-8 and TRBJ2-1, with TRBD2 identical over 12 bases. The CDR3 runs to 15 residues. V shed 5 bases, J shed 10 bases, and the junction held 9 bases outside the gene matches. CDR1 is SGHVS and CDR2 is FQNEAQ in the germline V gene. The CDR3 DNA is TGTGCCAGCAGCCCCCTGACTAGCGGGAGAGACGAGCAGTTCTTC. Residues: CASSPLTSGRDEQFF.

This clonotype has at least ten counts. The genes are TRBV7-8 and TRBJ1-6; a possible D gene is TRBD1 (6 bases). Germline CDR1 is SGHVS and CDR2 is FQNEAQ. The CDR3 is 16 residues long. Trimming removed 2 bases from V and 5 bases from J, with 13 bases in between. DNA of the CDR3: TGTGCCAGCAGCTTACAGGGGACTAGGGATAATTCACCCCTCCACTTT. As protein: CASSLQGTRDNSPLHF.

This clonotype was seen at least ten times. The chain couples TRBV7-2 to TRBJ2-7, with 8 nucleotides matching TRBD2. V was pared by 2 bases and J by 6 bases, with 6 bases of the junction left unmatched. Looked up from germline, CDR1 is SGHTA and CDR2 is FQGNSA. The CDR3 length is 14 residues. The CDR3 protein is CASSLNGRAFEQYF. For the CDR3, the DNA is TGTGCCAGCAGCTTAAACGGGAGGGCCTTCGAGCAGTACTTC.

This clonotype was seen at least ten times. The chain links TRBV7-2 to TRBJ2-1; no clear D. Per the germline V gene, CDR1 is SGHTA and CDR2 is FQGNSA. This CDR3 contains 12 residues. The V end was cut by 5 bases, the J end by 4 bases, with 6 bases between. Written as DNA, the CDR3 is TGTGCCAGCAGCCAGCTATACAATGAGCAGTTCTTC. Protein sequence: CASSQLYNEQFF.

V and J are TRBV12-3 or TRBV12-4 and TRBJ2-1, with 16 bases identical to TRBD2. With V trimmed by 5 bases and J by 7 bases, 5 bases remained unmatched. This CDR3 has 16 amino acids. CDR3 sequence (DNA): TGTGCCAGCAGTGAGGGACTAGCGGGAGGGCTGAATGAGCAGTTCTTC. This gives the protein CASSEGLAGGLNEQFF.

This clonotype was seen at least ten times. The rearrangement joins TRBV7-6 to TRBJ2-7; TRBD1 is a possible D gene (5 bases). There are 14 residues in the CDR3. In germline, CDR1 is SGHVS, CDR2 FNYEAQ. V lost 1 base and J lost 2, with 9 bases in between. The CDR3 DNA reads TGTGCCAGCAGCTTAGGGCGGACAACCTACGAGCAGTACTTC. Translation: CASSLGRTTYEQYF.

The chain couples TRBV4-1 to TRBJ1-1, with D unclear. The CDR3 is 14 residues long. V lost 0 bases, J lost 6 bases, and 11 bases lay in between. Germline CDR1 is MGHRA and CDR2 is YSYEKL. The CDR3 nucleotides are TGCGCCAGCAGCCAAGATTTCGGGGTCTCTGAAGCTTTCTTT. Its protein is CASSQDFGVSEAFF.

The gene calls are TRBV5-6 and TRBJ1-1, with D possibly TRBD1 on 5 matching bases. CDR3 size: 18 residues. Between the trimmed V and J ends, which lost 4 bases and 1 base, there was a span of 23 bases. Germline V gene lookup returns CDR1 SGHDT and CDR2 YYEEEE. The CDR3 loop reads CASSPSSWGVLANTEAFF. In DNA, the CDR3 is TGTGCCAGCAGCCCCTCGAGTTGGGGGGTATTGGCGAACACTGAAGCTTTCTTT.

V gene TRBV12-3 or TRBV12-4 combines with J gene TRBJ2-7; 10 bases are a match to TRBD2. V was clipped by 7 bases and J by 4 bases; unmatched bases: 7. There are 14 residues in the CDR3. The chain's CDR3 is CASMPGLANYEQYF. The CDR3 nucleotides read TGTGCCAGCATGCCGGGACTAGCGAATTACGAGCAGTACTTC.

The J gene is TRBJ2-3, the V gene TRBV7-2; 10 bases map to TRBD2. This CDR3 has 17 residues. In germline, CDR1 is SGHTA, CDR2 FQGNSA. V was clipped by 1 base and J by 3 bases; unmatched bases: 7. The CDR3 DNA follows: TGTGCCAGCAGCTTAGAACTAGCGGGAAGGGTAACAGATACGCAGTATTTT. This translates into CASSLELAGRVTDTQYF.

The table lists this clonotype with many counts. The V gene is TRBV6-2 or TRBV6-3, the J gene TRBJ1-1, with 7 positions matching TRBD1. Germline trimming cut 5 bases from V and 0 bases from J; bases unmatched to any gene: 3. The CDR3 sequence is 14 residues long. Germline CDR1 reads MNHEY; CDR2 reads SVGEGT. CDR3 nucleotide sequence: TGTGCCAGCAGTGACAGGGAGGTGAACACTGAAGCTTTCTTT. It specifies CASSDREVNTEAFF.

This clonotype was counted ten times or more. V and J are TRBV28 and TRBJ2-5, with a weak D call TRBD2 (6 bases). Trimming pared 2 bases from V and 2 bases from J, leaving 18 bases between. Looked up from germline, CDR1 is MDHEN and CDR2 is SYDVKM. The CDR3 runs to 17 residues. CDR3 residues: CASSLVVRGIEQETQYF. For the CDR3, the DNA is TGTGCCAGCAGTTTAGTAGTGCGGGGAATCGAACAAGAGACCCAGTACTTC.

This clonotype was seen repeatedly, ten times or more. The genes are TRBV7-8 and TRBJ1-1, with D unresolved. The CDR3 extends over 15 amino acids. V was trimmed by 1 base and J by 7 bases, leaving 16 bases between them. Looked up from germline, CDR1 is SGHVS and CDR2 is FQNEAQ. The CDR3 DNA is TGTGCCAGCAGCTTAGAGCTCCCGGTAATCGGTGAAGCTTTCTTT. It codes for CASSLELPVIGEAFF. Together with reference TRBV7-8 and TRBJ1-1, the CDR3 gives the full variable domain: GAGVSQSPRYKVAKRGQDVALRCDPISGHVSLFWYQQALGQGPEFLTYFQNEAQLDKSGLPSDRFFAERPEGSVSTLKIQRTQQEDSAVYLCASSLELPVIGEAFFGQGTRLTVV.

The CDR3 DNA sequence: TGTGCCATCAGTGAGTCGCTGGGAGCGGGGGGGTTGAGCGAGCAGTACTTC. Its protein product is CAISESLGAGGLSEQYF. This chain joins TRBV10-3 and TRBJ2-7, with 10 bases lining up with TRBD2. The germline V gene has CDR1 ENHRY and CDR2 SYGVKD. This CDR3 is built from 17 residues. With V trimmed by 0 bases and J by 6 bases, 11 bases remained unmatched.

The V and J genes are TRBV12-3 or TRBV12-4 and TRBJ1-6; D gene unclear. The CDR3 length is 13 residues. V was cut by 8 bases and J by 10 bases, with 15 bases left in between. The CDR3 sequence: CASCLGTPSPLHF. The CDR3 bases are TGTGCCAGCTGTCTTGGAACGCCCTCACCCCTCCACTTT.

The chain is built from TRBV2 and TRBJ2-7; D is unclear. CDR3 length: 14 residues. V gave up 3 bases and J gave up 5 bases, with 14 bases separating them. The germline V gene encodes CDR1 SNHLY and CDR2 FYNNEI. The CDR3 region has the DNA TGTGCCAGCAGTGACGGAGAGAGGATTCACGAGCAGTACTTC. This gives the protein CASSDGERIHEQYF. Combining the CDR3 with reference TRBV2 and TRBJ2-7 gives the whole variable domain EPEVTQTPSHQVTQMGQEVILRCVPISNHLYFYWYRQILGQKVEFLVSFYNNEISEKSEIFDDQFSVERPDGSNFTLKIRSTKLEDSAMYFCASSDGERIHEQYFGPGTRLTVT.

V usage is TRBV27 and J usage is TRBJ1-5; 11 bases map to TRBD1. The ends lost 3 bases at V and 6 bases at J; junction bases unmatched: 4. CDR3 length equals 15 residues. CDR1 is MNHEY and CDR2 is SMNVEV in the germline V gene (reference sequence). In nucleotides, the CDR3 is TGTGCCAGCAGTTTCGGGACAGGGGGGGGTCAGCCCCAGCATTTT. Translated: CASSFGTGGGQPQHF.